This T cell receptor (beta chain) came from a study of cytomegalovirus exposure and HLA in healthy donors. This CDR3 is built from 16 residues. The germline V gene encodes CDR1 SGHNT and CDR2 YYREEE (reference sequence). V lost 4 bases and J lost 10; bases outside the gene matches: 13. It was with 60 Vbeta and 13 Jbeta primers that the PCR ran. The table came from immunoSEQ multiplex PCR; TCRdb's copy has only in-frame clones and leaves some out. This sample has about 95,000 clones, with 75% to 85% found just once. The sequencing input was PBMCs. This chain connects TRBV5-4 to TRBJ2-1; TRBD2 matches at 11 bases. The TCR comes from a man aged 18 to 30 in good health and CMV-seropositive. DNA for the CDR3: TGTGCCAGCAGCCACGGGGGTAGCGGGGGGGCAGGGGAGCAGTTCTTC. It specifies CASSHGGSGGAGEQFF.